The present T cell receptor (beta chain) was sequenced within a study of T cells in Graves' hyperthyroidism and ophthalmopathy. The TCR beta CDR3 regions underwent amplification using RNA transcripts as the source. The TCR CDR3 was amplified in a first-round RT-PCR using the HTBI primer set. One entry per CDR3 protein results from TCRdb running MiXCR on the multiplex PCR reads. The sample records 660,000 or so distinct CDR3 sequences, less than 25% being singletons. CDR1 MNHNS and CDR2 SASEGT come from the germline V gene. After removal of 8 bases from V and 0 bases from J, the junction contained 19 bases not matched to a gene. The CDR3 length is 19 residues.

The chain employs TRBV6-1 and TRBJ2-7, with 10 bases fitting TRBD2. The material sequenced was blood. This receptor was taken from a man in his thirties or forties with Graves' ophthalmopathy. The CDR3 is CASSGPGTSVPESSYEQYF. The CDR3 DNA reads as TGTGCCAGCTCAGGGCCCGGGACTAGCGTCCCAGAGAGCTCCTACGAGCAGTACTTC.